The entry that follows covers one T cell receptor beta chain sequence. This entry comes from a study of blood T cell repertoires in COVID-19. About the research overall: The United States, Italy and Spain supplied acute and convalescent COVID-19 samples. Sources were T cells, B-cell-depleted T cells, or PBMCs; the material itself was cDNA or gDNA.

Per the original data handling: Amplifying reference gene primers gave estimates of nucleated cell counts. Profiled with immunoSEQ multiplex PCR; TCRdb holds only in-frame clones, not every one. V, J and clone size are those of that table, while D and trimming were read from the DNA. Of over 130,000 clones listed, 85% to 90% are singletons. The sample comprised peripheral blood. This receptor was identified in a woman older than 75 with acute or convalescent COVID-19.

The CDR3 region is CASGDSILYGYTF. As DNA, the CDR3 is TGCGCCAGCGGGGACAGCATACTCTATGGCTACACCTTC. The genes are TRBV5-1 and TRBJ1-2; TRBD1 aligns across 7 bases. CDR1 and CDR2 from the germline V gene are SGHRS and YFSETQ. This CDR3 has 13 residues. Trimming cost V 7 bases and J 4 bases; bases outside gene matches: 7.